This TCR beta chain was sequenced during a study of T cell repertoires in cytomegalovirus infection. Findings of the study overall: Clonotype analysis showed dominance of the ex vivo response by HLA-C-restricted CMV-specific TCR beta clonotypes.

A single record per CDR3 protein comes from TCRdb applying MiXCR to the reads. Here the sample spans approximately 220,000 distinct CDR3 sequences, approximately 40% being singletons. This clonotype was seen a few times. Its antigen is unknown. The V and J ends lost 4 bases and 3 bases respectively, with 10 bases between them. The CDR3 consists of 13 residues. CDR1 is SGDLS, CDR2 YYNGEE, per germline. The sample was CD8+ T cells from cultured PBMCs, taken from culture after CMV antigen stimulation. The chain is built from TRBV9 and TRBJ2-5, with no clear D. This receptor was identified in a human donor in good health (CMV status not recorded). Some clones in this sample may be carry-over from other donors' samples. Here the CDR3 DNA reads TGTGCCAGCAGCCCCCAAACCAAAGAGACCCAGTACTTC. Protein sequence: CASSPQTKETQYF.